These 10 T cell receptor beta chains originate from one sample sequenced in a study of cytomegalovirus exposure and HLA in healthy donors. Vbeta (60) and Jbeta (13) primers were used in the PCR. Using immunoSEQ multiplex PCR, the repertoire was profiled, and TCRdb retains in-frame clones only, with some absent. The sample has 50,000 to 65,000 clones, less than 85% seen once. The sample comprised PBMCs. These TCRs come from a woman in her twenties or thirties in good health and CMV-seronegative.

This chain joins TRBV10-3 and TRBJ1-5, with D possibly matching TRBD1 (6 bases). Germline V lookup: CDR1 ENHRY, CDR2 SYGVKD. This CDR3 is built from 14 residues. V gave up 7 bases and J gave up 5 bases, with 15 bases separating them. Written as DNA, the CDR3 is TGTGCCATCAATTCGGGGGGCGCGGATCAGCCCCAGCATTTT. Translating it yields CAINSGGADQPQHF.

DNA for the CDR3: TGTGCCAGCAGTTTAGAGACAGGGTTTCACGAGCAGTACTTC. As protein: CASSLETGFHEQYF. The chain links TRBV28 to TRBJ2-7, with 7 positions matching TRBD1. Germline CDR1 MDHEN, CDR2 SYDVKM. With 2 bases clipped from V and 5 bases from J, the junction kept 6 bases outside the gene matches. This CDR3 has 14 amino acids.

The rearrangement uses TRBV7-6 and TRBJ2-2; TRBD2 matches at 7 bases. The junction had 13 bases not matched to a gene; V was cut back by 5 bases and J by 4 bases. The CDR3 length is 17 residues. Germline CDR1 is SGHVS and CDR2 is FNYEAQ. DNA of the CDR3: TGTGCCAGCAGCCTTGCCCGGTGGGAGGGCCCCACCGGGGAGCTGTTTTTT. This gives the protein CASSLARWEGPTGELFF. Supplemented by reference TRBV7-6 and TRBJ2-2, the full variable domain reads GAGVSQSPRYKVTKRGQDVALRCDPISGHVSLYWYRQALGQGPEFLTYFNYEAQQDKSGLPNDRFSAERPEGSISTLTIQRTEQRDSAMYRCASSLARWEGPTGELFFGEGSRLTVL.

This clone was seen just once. The junction differs from germline at one of its ends, possibly a read error. The chain combines TRBV7-9 with TRBJ2-3; D not resolved. Per the germline V gene, CDR1 is SEHNR and CDR2 is FQNEAQ (reference sequence). The CDR3 totals 12 residues. CDR3 in amino acids: CSSSLSTDTQYF. CDR3 DNA sequence: TGTTCCAGCAGCCTGAGCACAGATACGCAGTATTTT.

The chain uses TRBV30 and TRBJ2-6; 7 bases map to TRBD2. This CDR3 contains 16 residues. Germline values: CDR1 GTSNPN, CDR2 SVGIG (reference sequence). The V segment lost 5 bases and the J segment 0 bases; nucleotides outside the gene matches: 7. The CDR3 sequence: CAWEGGVLSGANVLTF. DNA of the CDR3: TGTGCCTGGGAGGGAGGGGTCCTCTCTGGGGCCAACGTCCTGACTTTC.

This chain connects TRBV7-6 to TRBJ2-1; possible D gene TRBD2, 5 bases. The V gene lost 5 bases and the J gene lost 8 bases, with 19 bases spanning the gap. Germline CDR1 and CDR2: SGHVS and FNYEAQ. This CDR3 contains 15 residues. The CDR3 reads CASSLPSGGGDEQFF. The CDR3 region has the DNA TGTGCCAGCAGCCTCCCCTCCGGCGGAGGCGATGAGCAGTTCTTC.

The chain joins TRBV4-3 to TRBJ1-1, with D uncertain. Germline CDR1 reads LGHNA; CDR2 reads YSLEER. V was shortened by 0 bases and J by 3 bases, with 17 bases between the two germline ends. The CDR3 consists of 17 residues. In nucleotides, the CDR3 is TGCGCCAGCAGCCAAGATTGGCAGGCGTCGGGGTACACTGAAGCTTTCTTT. It translates to CASSQDWQASGYTEAFF.

This clone was observed a few times. The chain carries TRBV10-1 and TRBJ2-5; TRBD2 matches 7 bases. Matching the DNA end better, TRBJ2-7 makes the J call doubtful. Germline assignment: CDR1 WNHNN and CDR2 SYGVQD (reference sequence). The CDR3 extends over 15 amino acids. Here the CDR3 DNA reads TGCGCCAGCAGTGACCCTAGCGGAACCAACTACGAGCAGTACTTC. This encodes CASSDPSGTNYEQYF.

V and J are TRBV7-9 and TRBJ1-1; D possibly corresponds to TRBD1 (6 bases). There are 12 residues in the CDR3. Germline V lookup: CDR1 SEHNR, CDR2 FQNEAQ (reference sequence). Trimming removed 5 bases at V and 10 bases at J, with 14 bases between. CDR3 coding DNA: TGTGCCAGCAGCCTAGAGGGGGGGCGAGCTTTCTTT. Translating gives CASSLEGGRAFF. The full variable domain, with the rest looked up from reference TRBV7-9 and TRBJ1-1, is DTGVSQNPRHKITKRGQNVTFRCDPISEHNRLYWYRQTLGQGPEFLTYFQNEAQLEKSRLLSDRFSAERPKGSFSTLEIQRTEQGDSAMYLCASSLEGGRAFFGQGTRLTVV.

V is TRBV25-1 and J is TRBJ1-5; TRBD1 matches at 7 bases. Germline CDR1 is MGHDK and CDR2 is SYGVNS. This CDR3 has 14 amino acids. Trimming removed 9 bases from V and 7 bases from J; junction bases left unmatched: 12. The CDR3 coding sequence is TGTGCCAGTGCCCCTGGGACAGCCTTCCAGCCCCAGCATTTT. This codes for CASAPGTAFQPQHF.